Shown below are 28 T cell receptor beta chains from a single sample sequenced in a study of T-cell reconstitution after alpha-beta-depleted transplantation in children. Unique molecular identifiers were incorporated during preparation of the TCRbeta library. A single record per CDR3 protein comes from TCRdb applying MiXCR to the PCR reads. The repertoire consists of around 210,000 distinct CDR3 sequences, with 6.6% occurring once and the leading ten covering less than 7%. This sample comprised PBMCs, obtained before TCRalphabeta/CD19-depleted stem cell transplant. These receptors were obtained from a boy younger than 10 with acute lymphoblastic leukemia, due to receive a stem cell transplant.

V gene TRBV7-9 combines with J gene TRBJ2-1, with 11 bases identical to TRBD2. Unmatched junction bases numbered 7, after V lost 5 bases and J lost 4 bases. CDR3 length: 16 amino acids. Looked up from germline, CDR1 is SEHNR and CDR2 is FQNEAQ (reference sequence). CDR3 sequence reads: CASSPGGLAVYNEQFF. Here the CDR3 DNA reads TGTGCCAGCAGCCCGGGGGGACTAGCGGTTTACAATGAGCAGTTCTTC.

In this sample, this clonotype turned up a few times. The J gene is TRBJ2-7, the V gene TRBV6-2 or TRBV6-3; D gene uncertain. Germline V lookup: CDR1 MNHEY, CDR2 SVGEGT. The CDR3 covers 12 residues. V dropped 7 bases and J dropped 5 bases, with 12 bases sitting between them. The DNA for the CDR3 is TGTGCCAGCAAGGTTTATCAGGACGAGCAGTACTTC. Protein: CASKVYQDEQYF.

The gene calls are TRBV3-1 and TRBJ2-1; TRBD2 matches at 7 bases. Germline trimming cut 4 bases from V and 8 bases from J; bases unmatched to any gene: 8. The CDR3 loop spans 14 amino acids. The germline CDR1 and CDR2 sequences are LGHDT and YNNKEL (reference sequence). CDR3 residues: CASSLGRGGDEQFF. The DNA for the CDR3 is TGTGCCAGCAGCCTAGGGAGGGGAGGCGATGAGCAGTTCTTC.

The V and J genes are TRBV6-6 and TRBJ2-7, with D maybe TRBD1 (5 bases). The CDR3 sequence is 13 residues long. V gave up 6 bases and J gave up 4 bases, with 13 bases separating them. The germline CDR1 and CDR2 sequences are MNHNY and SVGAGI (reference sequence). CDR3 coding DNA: TGTGCCAGCAGCAATAAAAGGGGTTACGAGCAGTACTTC. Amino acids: CASSNKRGYEQYF.

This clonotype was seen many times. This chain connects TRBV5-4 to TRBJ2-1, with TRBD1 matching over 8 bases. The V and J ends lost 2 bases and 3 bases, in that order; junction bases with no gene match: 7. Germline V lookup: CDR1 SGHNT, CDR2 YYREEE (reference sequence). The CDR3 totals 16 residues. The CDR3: CASSLKDRVGYNEQFF. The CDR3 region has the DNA TGTGCCAGCAGCTTAAAGGACAGGGTGGGCTACAATGAGCAGTTCTTC. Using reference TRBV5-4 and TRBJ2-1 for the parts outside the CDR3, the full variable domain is ETGVTQSPTHLIKTRGQQVTLRCSSQSGHNTVSWYQQALGQGPQFIFQYYREEENGRGNFPPRFSGLQFPNYSSELNVNALELDDSALYLCASSLKDRVGYNEQFFGPGTRLTVL.

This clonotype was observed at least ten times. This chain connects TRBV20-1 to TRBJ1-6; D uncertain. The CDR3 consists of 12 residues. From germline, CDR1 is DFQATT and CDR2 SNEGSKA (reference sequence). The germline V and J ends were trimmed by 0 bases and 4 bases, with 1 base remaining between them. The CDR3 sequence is CSARDYNSPLHF. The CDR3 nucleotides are TGCAGTGCTAGAGATTATAATTCACCCCTCCACTTT.

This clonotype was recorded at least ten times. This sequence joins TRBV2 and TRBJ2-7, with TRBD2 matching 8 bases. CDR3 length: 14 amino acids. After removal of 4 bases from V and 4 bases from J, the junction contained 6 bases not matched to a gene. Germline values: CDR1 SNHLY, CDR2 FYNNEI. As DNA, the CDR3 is TGTGCCAGCAGTGTCCCGGCGGGAGGTTACGAGCAGTACTTC. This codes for CASSVPAGGYEQYF.

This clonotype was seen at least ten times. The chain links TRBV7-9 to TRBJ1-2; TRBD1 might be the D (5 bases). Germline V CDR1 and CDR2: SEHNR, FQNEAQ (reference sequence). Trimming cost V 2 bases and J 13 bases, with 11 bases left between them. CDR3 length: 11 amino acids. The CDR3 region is CASSLSGGTTF. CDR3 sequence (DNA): TGTGCCAGCAGCTTAAGTGGAGGGACCACCTTC.

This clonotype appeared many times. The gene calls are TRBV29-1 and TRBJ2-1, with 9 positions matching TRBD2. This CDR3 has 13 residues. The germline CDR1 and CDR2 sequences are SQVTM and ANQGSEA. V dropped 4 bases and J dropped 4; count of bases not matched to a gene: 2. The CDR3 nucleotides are TGCAGCGTTGGGAGCGGGGGGTACAATGAGCAGTTCTTC. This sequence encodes CSVGSGGYNEQFF.

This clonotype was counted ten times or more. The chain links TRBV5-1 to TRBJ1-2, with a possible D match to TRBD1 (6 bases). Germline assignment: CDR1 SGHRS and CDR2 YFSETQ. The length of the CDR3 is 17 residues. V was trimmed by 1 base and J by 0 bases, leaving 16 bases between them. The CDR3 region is CASSLFRDTSTNYGYTF. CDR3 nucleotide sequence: TGCGCCAGCAGCTTGTTCCGGGACACGAGTACTAACTATGGCTACACCTTC.

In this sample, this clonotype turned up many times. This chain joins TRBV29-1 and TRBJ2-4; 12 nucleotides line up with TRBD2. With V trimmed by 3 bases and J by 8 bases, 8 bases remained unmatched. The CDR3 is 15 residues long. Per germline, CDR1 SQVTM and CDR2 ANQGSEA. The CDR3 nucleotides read TGCAGCGTTGACAGACTAGCGGGAGAGAGGTACATTCAGTACTTC. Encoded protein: CSVDRLAGERYIQYF.

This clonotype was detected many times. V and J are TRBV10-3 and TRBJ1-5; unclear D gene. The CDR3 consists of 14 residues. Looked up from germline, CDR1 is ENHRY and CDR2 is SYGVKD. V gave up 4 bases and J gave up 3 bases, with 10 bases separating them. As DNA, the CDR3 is TGTGCCATCAGTGCTGGGCAGTCCAATCAGCCCCAGCATTTT. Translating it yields CAISAGQSNQPQHF.

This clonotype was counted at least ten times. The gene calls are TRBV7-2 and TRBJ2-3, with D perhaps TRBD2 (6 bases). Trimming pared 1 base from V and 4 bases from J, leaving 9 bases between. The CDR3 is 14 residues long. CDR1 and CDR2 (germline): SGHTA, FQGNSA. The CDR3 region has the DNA TGTGCCAGCAGCTTAGGCTCGGGGGCAGATACGCAGTATTTT. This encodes CASSLGSGADTQYF.

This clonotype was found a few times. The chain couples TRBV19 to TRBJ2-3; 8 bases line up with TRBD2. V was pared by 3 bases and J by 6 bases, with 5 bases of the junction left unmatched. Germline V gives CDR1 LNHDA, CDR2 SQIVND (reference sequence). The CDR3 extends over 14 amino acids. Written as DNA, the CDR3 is TGTGCCAGTAGTATCCGGGGGGGCCTGGATACGCAGTATTTT. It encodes CASSIRGGLDTQYF.

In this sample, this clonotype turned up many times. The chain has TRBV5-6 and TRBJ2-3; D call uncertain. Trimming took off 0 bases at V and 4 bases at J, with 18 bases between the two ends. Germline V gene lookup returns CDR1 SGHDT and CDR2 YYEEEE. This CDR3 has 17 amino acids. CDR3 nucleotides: TGTGCCAGCAGCTTGGTCGAGCCCTCGCGCTATCCAGATACGCAGTATTTT. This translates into CASSLVEPSRYPDTQYF.

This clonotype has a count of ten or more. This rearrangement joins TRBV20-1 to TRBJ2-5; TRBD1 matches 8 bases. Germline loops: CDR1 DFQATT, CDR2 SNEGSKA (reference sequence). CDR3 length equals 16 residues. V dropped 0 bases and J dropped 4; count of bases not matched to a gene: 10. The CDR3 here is CSARDAGGRASETQYF. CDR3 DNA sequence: TGCAGTGCTAGAGATGCAGGGGGCAGGGCCTCAGAGACCCAGTACTTC.

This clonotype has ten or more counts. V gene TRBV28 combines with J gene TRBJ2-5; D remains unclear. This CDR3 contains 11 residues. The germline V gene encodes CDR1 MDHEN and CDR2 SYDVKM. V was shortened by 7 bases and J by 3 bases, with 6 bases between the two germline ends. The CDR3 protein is CASTQEETQYF. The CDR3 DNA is TGTGCCAGCACCCAAGAAGAGACCCAGTACTTC.

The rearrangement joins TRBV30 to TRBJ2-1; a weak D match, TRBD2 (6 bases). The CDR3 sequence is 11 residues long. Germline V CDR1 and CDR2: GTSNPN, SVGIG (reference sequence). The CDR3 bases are TGTTTCCGGGGGACCTACAATGAGCAGTTCTTC. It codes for CFRGTYNEQFF. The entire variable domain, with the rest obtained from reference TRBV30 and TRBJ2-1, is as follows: SQTIHQWPATLVQPVGSPLSLECTVEGTSNPNLYWYRQAAGRGLQLLFYSVGIGQISSEVPQNLSASRPQDRQFILSSKKLLLSDSGFYLCFRGTYNEQFFGPGTRLTVL.

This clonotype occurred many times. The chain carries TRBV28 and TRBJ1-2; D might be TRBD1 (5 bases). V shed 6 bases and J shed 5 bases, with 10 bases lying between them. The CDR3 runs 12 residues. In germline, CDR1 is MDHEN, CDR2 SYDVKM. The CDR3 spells CASRGPGYGYTF. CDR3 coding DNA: TGTGCCAGCAGGGGACCCGGTTATGGCTACACCTTC.

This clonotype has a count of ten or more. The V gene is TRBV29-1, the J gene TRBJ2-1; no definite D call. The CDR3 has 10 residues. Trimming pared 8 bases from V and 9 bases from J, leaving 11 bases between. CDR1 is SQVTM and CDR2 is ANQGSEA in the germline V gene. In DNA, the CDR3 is TGCAGCTACCTTCAGATTGAGCAGTTCTTC. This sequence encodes CSYLQIEQFF.

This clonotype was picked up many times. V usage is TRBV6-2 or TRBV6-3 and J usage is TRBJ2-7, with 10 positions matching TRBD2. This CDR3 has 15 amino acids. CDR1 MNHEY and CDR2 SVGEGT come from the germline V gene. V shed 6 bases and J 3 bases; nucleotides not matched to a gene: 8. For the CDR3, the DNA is TGTGCCAGCAGACCTGGACTAGCGGAAGTCTACGAGCAGTACTTC. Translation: CASRPGLAEVYEQYF.

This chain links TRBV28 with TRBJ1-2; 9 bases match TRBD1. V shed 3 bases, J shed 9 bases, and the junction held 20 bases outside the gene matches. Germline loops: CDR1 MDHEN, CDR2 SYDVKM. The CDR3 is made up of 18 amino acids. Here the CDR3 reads CASSLGLETGGTTWSYTF. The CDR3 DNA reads TGTGCCAGCAGTTTGGGACTCGAGACAGGGGGAACTACTTGGAGCTACACCTTC.

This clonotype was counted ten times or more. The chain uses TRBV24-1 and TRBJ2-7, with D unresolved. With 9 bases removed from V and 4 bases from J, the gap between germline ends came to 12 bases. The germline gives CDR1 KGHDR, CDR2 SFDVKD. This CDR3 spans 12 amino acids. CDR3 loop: CATSLTGYEQYF. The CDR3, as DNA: TGTGCCACCTCATTGACGGGTTACGAGCAGTACTTC.

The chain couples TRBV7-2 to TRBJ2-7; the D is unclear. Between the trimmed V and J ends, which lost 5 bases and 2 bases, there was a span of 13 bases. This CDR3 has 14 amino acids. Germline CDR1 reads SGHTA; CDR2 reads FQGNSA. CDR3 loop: CASSRPAGTYEQYF. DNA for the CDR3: TGTGCCAGCAGCCGTCCGGCTGGGACCTACGAGCAGTACTTC. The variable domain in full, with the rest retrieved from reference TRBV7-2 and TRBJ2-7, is GAGVSQSPSNKVTEKGKDVELRCDPISGHTALYWYRQSLGQGLEFLIYFQGNSAPDKSGLPSDRFSAERTGGSVSTLTIQRTQQEDSAVYLCASSRPAGTYEQYFGPGTRLTVT.

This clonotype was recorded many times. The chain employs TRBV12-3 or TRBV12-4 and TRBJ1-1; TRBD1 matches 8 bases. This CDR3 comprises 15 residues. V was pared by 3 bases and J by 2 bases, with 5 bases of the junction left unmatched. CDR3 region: CASSFLTGVNTEAFF. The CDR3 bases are TGTGCCAGCAGTTTCCTGACAGGGGTTAACACTGAAGCTTTCTTT.

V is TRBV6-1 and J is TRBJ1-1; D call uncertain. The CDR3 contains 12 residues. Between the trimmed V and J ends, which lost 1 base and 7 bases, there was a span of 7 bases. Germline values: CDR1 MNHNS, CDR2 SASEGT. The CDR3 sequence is CASSEGGFEAFF. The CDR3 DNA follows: TGTGCCAGCAGTGAAGGAGGCTTTGAAGCTTTCTTT.

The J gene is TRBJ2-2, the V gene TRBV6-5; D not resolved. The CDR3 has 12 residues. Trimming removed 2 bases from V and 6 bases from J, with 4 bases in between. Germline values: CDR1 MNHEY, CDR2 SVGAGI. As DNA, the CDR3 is TGTGCCAGCAGTTACGGCTCCGGGGAGCTGTTTTTT. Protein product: CASSYGSGELFF.

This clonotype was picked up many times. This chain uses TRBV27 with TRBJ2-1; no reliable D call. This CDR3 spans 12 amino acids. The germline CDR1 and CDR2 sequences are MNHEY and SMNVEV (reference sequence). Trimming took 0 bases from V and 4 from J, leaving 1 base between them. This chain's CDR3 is CASSLSYNEQFF. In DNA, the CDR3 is TGTGCCAGCAGTTTATCATACAATGAGCAGTTCTTC.